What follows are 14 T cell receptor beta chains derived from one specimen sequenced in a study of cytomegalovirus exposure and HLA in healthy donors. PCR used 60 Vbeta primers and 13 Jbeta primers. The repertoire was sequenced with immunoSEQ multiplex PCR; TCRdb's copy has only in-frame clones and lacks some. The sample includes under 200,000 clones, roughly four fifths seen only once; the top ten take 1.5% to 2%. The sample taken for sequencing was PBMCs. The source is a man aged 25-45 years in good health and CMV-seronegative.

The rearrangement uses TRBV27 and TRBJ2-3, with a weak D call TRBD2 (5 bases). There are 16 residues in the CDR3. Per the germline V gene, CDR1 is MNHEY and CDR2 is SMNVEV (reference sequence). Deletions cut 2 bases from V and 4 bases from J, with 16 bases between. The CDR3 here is CASSLAGLRAADTQYF. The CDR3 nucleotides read TGTGCCAGCAGTTTAGCGGGCCTTAGGGCGGCAGATACGCAGTATTTT.

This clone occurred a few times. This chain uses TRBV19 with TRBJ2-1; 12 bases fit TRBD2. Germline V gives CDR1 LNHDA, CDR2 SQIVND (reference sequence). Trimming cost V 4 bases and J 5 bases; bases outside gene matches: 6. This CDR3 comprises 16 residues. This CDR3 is CASSNLAGGPNNEQFF. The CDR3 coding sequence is TGTGCCAGTAGTAACCTAGCGGGAGGGCCGAACAATGAGCAGTTCTTC.

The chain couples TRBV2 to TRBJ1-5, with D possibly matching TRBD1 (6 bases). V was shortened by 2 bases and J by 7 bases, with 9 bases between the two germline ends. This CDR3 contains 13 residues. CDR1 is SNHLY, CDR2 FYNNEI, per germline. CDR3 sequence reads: CASSETGHQPQHF. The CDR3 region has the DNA TGTGCCAGCAGTGAAACAGGGCACCAGCCCCAGCATTTT.

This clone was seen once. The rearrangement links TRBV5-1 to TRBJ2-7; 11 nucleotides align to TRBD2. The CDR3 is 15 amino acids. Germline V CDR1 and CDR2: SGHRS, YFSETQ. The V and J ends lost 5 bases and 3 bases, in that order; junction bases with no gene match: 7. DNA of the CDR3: TGCGCCAGCAGTTTTGGACTAGCGGGCGACTACGAGCAGTACTTC. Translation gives CASSFGLAGDYEQYF.

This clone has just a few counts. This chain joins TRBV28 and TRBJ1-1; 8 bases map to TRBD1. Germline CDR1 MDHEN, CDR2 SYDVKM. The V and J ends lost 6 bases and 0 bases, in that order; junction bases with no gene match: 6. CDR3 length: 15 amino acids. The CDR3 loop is CASSQGASVNTEAFF. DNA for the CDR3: TGTGCCAGCAGCCAGGGGGCGAGTGTGAACACTGAAGCTTTCTTT.

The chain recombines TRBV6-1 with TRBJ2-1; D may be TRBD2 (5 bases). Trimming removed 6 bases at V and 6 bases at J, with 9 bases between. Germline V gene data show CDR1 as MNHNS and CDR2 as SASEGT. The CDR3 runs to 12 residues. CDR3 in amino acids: CASSWTANEQFF. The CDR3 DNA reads TGTGCCAGCAGCTGGACTGCCAATGAGCAGTTCTTC.

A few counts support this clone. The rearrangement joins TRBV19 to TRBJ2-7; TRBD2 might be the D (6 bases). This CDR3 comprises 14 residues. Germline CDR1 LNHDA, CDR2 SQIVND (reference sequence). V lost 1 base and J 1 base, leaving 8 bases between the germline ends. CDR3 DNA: TGTGCCAGTAGTATAGGGGACTTATCCTACGAGCAGTACTTC. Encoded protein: CASSIGDLSYEQYF.

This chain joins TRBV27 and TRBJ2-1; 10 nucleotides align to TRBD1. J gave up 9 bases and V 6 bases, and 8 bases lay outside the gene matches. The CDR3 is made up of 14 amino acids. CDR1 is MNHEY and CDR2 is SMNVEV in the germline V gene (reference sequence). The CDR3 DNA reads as TGTGCCAGCAGCCCCGGGACAGGGGTTGGTGAGCAGTTCTTC. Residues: CASSPGTGVGEQFF.

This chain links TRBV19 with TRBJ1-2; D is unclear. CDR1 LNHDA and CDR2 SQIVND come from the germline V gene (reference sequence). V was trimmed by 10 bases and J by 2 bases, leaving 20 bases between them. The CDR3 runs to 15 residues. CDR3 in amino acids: CATMSSGPGNYGYTF. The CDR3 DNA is TGTGCCACCATGTCATCGGGTCCGGGGAACTATGGCTACACCTTC.

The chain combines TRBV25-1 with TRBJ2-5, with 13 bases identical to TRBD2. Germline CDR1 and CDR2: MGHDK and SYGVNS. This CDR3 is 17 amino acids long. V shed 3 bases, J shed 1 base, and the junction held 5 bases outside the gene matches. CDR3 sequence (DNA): TGTGCCAGCAGTGAGGGACTAGCGGGAAGACTCCAAGAGACCCAGTACTTC. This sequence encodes CASSEGLAGRLQETQYF.

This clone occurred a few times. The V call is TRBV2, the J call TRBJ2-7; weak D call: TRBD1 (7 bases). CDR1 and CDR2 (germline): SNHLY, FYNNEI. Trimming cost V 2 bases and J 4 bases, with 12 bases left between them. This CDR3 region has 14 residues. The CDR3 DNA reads TGTGCCAGCAGTGAACAGGGGGGTGTTTACGAGCAGTACTTC. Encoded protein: CASSEQGGVYEQYF.

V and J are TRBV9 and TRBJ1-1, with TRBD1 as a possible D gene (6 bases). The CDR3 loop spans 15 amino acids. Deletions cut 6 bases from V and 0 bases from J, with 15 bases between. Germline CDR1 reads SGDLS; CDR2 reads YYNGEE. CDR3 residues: CASTRTTGMNTEAFF. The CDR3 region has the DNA TGTGCCAGCACCAGAACGACAGGAATGAACACTGAAGCTTTCTTT.

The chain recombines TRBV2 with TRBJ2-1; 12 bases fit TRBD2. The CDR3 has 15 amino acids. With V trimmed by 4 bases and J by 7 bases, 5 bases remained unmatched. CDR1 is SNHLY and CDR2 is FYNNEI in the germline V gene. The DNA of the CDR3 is TGTGCCAGCAGTGGGACTAGCGGGATAGAGAATGAGCAGTTCTTC. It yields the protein CASSGTSGIENEQFF.

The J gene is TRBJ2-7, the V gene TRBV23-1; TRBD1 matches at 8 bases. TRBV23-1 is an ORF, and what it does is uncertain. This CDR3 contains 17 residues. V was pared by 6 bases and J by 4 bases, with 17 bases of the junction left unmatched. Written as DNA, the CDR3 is TGCGCCAGCAGACCCTACCTGCCCCGGGACAGGTGGTACGAGCAGTACTTC. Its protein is CASRPYLPRDRWYEQYF.